The sequence of this T cell receptor beta chain was determined in a study of identifying expanded T cells in peripheral blood. In the case of this clone: The antigen is undetermined.

The ends lost 0 bases at V and 7 bases at J; junction bases unmatched: 6. This CDR3 is 14 amino acids long. Germline CDR1 is SGHRS and CDR2 is YFSETQ. Clones were sequenced by immunoSEQ multiplex PCR, and TCRdb holds only the in-frame ones, with some missing. This repertoire shows approximately 85,000 clones, around 89% found once; its top ten account for around a fifth. Study results and limitations: Differentially abundant clones: roughly 1.2 between replicates, about 16 at approximately 13 days, less than 20 at four.

This TCR derives from a person between 18 and 75 years old in good health. The sequencing input was blood. This rearrangement joins TRBV5-1 to TRBJ2-7; TRBD1 matches 8 bases. The chain's CDR3 is CASSLGQGLREQYF. DNA of the CDR3: TGCGCCAGCAGCTTGGGACAGGGGTTGAGAGAGCAGTACTTC.